This paragraph covers one T cell receptor beta chain sequence. This sample was taken from a study of shared clonotypes between healthy human individuals. Here immunoSEQ multiplex PCR was the method, and the copy in TCRdb shows in-frame clones only, minus some. The table records about 380,000 clones, around 96% of them present only once. Germline CDR1 MNHEY, CDR2 SVGAGI. The CDR3 extends over 15 amino acids. V lost 6 bases to trimming and J lost 4 bases, with 17 bases between them. Sequencing input: memory CD8+ T cells sorted from blood. The sample's subset: CD45RO+ cells pooled with CCR7-negative TemRA cells. The sequence came from a young man in good health. The gene calls are TRBV6-5 and TRBJ2-3, with a possible D match to TRBD2 (5 bases). In DNA, the CDR3 is TGTGCCAGCAGCGGCAGCCCTGGGAGCCCAGATACGCAGTATTTT. It translates to CASSGSPGSPDTQYF.